The following is a T cell receptor beta chain sequence with its context. Its antigen remains undetermined. No qualities accompany the bases; no much larger clone lies one base away. The sample belongs to a study of blood T cell repertoires in COVID-19 (dated by TCRdb to about 2020). About the study as a whole: Samples covering the acute and convalescent phases of COVID-19 were provided by collaborators in the United States, Italy and Spain. A freely available public database, intended as a resource for researchers studying the immune response to SARS-CoV-2, is where the repertoires were released. The dataset comprised deeply sampled blood TCRbeta repertoires from subjects exposed to, actively infected with, or recovered from COVID-19. The material from the prospective study consisted of cDNA or gDNA derived from T cells, B-cell-depleted T cells, or PBMCs. A de-identified subject ID, COVID-19 status, age in years and sex were almost always included in the sample metadata. The samples were drawn from the first 160 participants of the ongoing ImmuneRACE study and from 1,254 subjects provided by 6 global collaborators. HLA class I and class II types, where available, came from metadata supplied by the sample provider rather than from assay-based typing.

Whole blood was collected in K2EDTA tubes by collaborating institutions according to the institutions' own protocols. For TCRbeta analysis, collaborator samples were shipped as frozen whole blood, as isolated PBMCs, or as DNA extracted from either sample type. TCRbeta CDR3 regions were amplified from genomic DNA using the immunoSEQ Assay, a bias-controlled multiplex PCR. The authors' pipeline ran thus. The number of nucleated cells in each sample was estimated by amplification of reference gene primers within the assay. Sequence reads were collapsed and filtered to measure the absolute abundance of every unique TCRbeta CDR3 rearrangement. For each sample, productive Simpson clonality was calculated by taking the square root of Simpson's diversity index across productive rearrangements. Not all clones reach the TCRdb copy of this immuneACCESS table, which keeps in-frame sequences only. Checked studies attribute under half of the gap to unresolved V genes and leave the rest unexplained. The V and J calls and clone size were taken over from that table, and D and trimming were inferred from the DNA. Within this sample are fewer than 120,000 clones, with 72% of them counted one time only. The ten largest clones represent 6% to 8% of the sample.

General conclusions and limits of the study: Clinical and demographic metadata were provided uncurated, with the amount varying by source and participant.

The germline V gene encodes CDR1 SGHRS and CDR2 YFSETQ. V is pared back by 0 bases and J by 9 bases, with 16 bases lying between the germline termini. From its cysteine to its phenylalanine, the CDR3 spans 16 amino acids. Of all the DNA, just the CDR3 is kept, 48 bases in frame from base 1. The clonotype was recovered from a woman aged 60-70 years with acute or convalescent COVID-19. The chain employs TRBV5-1 and TRBJ1-6, with TRBD1 as a weak D call on 5 bases. The sample taken for sequencing was peripheral blood. CDR3 reads: CASSLVGGTLLSPLHF. The nucleotides are TGCGCCAGCAGCTTGGTCGGGGGAACTTTGCTTTCACCCCTCCACTTT.